The 13 T cell receptor beta chains below come from one sample, sequenced in a study of human T cells and chemical hapten exposure. Sample time point: pre-sensitization, week 0. Treatment: therapeutic diphenylcyclopropenone sensitization with weekly scalp DPC. TCRdb independently ran MiXCR on the RACE reads; one entry per CDR3 protein. The data contain about 85,000 distinct CDR3 sequences, 8.5% of them singletons. The specimen was whole blood, collected in connection with sensitization to the hapten diphenylcyclopropenone (DPC). These receptors originate from a man aged 40-55 years with alopecia areata. Some clones in this sample may be carry-over from other donors' samples.

The V gene is TRBV27, the J gene TRBJ2-3; TRBD2 matches 9 bases. From germline, CDR1 is MNHEY and CDR2 SMNVEV (reference sequence). V shed 4 bases, J shed 4 bases, and the junction held 12 bases outside the gene matches. The length of the CDR3 is 17 residues. The CDR3 spells CASSSVLAGVPADTQYF. CDR3 in DNA: TGTGCCAGCAGTTCCGTATTAGCGGGAGTTCCCGCAGATACGCAGTATTTT.

The chain joins TRBV6-2 or TRBV6-3 to TRBJ2-3, with 12 nucleotides matching TRBD2. Germline CDR1 is MNHEY and CDR2 is SVGEGT. CDR3 length: 16 residues. Losses at the gene ends were 4 bases for V and 2 bases for J; bases not matched to a gene: 4. The CDR3 here is CASSLLAGGITDTQYF. CDR3 DNA: TGTGCCAGCAGTTTGCTAGCGGGAGGGATCACAGATACGCAGTATTTT.

This clonotype was seen a few times. The genes are TRBV9 and TRBJ2-3; 8 nucleotides agree with TRBD2. V was pared by 0 bases and J by 2 bases, with 2 bases of the junction left unmatched. The CDR3 sequence is 15 residues long. The germline V gene has CDR1 SGDLS and CDR2 YYNGEE. In nucleotides, the CDR3 is TGTGCCAGCAGCGTAGCTAGCGGGTACACAGATACGCAGTATTTT. Its translation is CASSVASGYTDTQYF.

The table lists this clonotype with a few counts. The CDR3 reads CSVENRHNEQFF. CDR3 nucleotide sequence: TGCAGCGTTGAGAACAGACACAATGAGCAGTTCTTC. J is TRBJ2-1 and V is TRBV29-1; D call uncertain. V was pared by 3 bases and J by 5 bases, with 8 bases between. CDR3 length equals 12 residues. Germline V gives CDR1 SQVTM, CDR2 ANQGSEA.

This clonotype was counted many times. The CDR3 here is CASSLSDTSYEQYV. Written as DNA, the CDR3 is TGTGCCAGCAGCTTGTCGGACACCTCCTACGAGCAGTACGTC. This chain connects TRBV5-5 to TRBJ2-7, with a weak D call TRBD1 (5 bases). The germline V gene has CDR1 SGHKS and CDR2 YYEKEE (reference sequence). The CDR3 runs to 14 residues. The germline V and J ends were trimmed by 1 base and 0 bases, with 8 bases remaining between them.

In this sample, this clonotype turned up many times. This sequence joins TRBV9 and TRBJ2-7; 13 bases are a match to TRBD2. Germline V gene sequence: CDR1 SGDLS, CDR2 YYNGEE. The CDR3 has 15 residues. Losses at the gene ends were 4 bases for V and 3 bases for J; bases not matched to a gene: 4. The CDR3 region is CASSPGTSGVYEQYF. The CDR3, as DNA: TGTGCCAGCAGCCCGGGGACTAGCGGGGTCTACGAGCAGTACTTC.

This clonotype was picked up a small number of times. CDR3 bases: TGCAGCGGCGCAGAGGGCGAGACCCAGTACTTC. Translation gives CSGAEGETQYF. V is TRBV29-1 and J is TRBJ2-5; tentatively, D is TRBD2 (5 bases). Looked up from germline, CDR1 is SQVTM and CDR2 is ANQGSEA. The CDR3 spans 11 residues. Trimming removed 7 bases at V and 5 bases at J, with 11 bases between. The variable domain in full, completed from reference TRBV29-1 and TRBJ2-5, reads SAVISQKPSRDICQRGTSLTIQCQVDSQVTMMFWYRQQPGQSLTLIATANQGSEATYESGFVIDKFPISRPNLTFSTLTVSNMSPEDSSIYLCSGAEGETQYFGPGTRLLVL.

This clonotype was observed a handful of times. The chain carries TRBV7-9 and TRBJ2-7, with a weak D call TRBD1 (6 bases). The CDR3 contains 13 residues. With 4 bases removed from V and 6 bases from J, the gap between germline ends came to 13 bases. Germline V gene sequence: CDR1 SEHNR, CDR2 FQNEAQ (reference sequence). The DNA of the CDR3 is TGTGCCAGCAGCTCCTGGGACACCCTCGAGCAGTACTTC. It specifies CASSSWDTLEQYF.

This clonotype was detected many times. The CDR3 bases are TGCAGTGCTCAAGCGACGGCCAATCAGCCCCAGCATTTT. It specifies CSAQATANQPQHF. This chain connects TRBV20-1 to TRBJ1-5; D gene unclear. Trimming removed 5 bases from V and 3 bases from J, with 11 bases in between. CDR1 is DFQATT and CDR2 is SNEGSKA in the germline V gene (reference sequence). CDR3 size: 13 residues.

CDR3 coding DNA: TGTGCCAGCAGTTTAGCGAAATCCGAGCAGTACTTC. Translating gives CASSLAKSEQYF. The gene calls are TRBV12-3 or TRBV12-4 and TRBJ2-7; D ambiguous. The CDR3 length is 12 residues. V shed 0 bases and J shed 6 bases, with 6 bases lying between them.

This clonotype was seen more than once but under ten times. This sequence joins TRBV19 and TRBJ1-5; D not certain. In germline, CDR1 is LNHDA, CDR2 SQIVND (reference sequence). The CDR3 length is 16 residues. Trimming took 3 bases from V and 2 from J, leaving 14 bases between them. CDR3 sequence: CASSMVTPAGNQPQHF. CDR3 in DNA: TGTGCCAGTAGTATGGTCACGCCGGCGGGCAATCAGCCCCAGCATTTT.

This clonotype was seen many times. The gene calls are TRBV27 and TRBJ2-7, with no clear D. Looked up from germline, CDR1 is MNHEY and CDR2 is SMNVEV (reference sequence). Trimming cost V 6 bases and J 1 base, with 7 bases left between them. This CDR3 has 12 residues. CDR3 sequence: CASSAGSYEQYF. CDR3 nucleotide sequence: TGTGCCAGCAGCGCCGGATCCTACGAGCAGTACTTC.

V usage is TRBV7-4 and J usage is TRBJ2-7; maybe TRBD1 (5 bases). CDR1 and CDR2 (germline): SGHVT, SQSDAQ. The germline V and J ends were trimmed by 1 base and 3 bases, with 22 bases remaining between them. This CDR3 contains 18 residues. The CDR3 protein is CASSLVSQGPPANYEQYF. DNA for the CDR3: TGTGCCAGCAGCTTAGTATCTCAGGGTCCCCCGGCCAACTACGAGCAGTACTTC.